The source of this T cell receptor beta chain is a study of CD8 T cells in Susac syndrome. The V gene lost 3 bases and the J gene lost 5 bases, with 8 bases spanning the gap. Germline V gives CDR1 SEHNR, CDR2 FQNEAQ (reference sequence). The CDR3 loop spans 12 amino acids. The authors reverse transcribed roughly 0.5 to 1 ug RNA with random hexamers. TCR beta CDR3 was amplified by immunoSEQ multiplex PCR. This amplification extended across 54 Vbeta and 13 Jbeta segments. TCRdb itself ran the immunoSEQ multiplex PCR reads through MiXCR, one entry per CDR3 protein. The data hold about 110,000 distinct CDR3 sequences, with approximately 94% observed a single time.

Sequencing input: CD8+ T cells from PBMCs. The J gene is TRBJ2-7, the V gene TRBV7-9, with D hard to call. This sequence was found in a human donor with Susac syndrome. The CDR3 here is CASSFQSDEQYF. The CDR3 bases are TGTGCCAGCAGCTTTCAATCCGACGAGCAGTACTTC.